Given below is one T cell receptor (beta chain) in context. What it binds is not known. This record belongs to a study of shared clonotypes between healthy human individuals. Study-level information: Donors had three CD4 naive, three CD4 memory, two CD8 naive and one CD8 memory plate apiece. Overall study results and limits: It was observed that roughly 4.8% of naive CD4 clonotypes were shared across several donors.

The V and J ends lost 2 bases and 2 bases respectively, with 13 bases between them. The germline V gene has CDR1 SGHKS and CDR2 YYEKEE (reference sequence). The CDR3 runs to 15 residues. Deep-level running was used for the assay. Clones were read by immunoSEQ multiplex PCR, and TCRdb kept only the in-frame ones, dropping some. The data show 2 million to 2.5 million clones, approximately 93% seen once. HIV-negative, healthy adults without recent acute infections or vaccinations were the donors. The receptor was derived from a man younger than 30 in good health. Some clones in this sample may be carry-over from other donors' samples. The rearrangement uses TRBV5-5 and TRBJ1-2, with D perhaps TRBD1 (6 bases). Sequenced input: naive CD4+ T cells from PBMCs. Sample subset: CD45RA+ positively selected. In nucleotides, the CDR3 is TGTGCCAGCAGCTTCATTTTAGGGGGGAACTATGGCTACACCTTC. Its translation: CASSFILGGNYGYTF. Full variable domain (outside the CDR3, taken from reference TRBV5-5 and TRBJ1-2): DAGVTQSPTHLIKTRGQQVTLRCSPISGHKSVSWYQQVLGQGPQFIFQYYEKEERGRGNFPDRFSARQFPNYSSELNVNALLLGDSALYLCASSFILGGNYGYTFGSGTRLTVV.